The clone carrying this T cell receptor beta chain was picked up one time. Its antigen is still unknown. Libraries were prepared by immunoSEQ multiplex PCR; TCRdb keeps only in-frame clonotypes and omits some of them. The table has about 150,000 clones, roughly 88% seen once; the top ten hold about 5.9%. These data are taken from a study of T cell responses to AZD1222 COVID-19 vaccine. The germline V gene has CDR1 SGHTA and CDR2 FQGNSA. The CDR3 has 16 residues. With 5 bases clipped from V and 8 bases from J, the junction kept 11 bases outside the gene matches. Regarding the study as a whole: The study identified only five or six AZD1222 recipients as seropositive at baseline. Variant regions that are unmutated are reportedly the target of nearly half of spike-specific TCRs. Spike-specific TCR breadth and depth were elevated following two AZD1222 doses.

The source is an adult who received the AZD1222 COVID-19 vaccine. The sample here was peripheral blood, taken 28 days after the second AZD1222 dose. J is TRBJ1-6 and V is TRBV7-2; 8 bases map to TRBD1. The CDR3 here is CASSRTGQGRDSPLHF. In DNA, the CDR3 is TGTGCCAGCAGCCGGACCGGACAGGGCAGAGATTCACCCCTCCACTTT.